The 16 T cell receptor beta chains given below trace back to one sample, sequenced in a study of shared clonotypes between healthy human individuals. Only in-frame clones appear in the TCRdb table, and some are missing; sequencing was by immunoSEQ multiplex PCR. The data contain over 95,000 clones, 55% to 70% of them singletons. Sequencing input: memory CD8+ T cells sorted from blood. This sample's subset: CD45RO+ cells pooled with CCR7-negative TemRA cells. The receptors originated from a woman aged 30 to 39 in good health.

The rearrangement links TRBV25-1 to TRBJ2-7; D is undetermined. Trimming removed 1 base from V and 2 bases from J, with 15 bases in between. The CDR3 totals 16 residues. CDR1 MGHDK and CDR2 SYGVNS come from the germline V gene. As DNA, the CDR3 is TGTGCCAGCAGTGAATCTTACGGGTTCATCACCTACGAGCAGTACTTC. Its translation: CASSESYGFITYEQYF.

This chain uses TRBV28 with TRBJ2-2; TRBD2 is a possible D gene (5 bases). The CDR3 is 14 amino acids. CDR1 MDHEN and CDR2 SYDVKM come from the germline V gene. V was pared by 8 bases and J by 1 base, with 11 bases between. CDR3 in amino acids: CASRRSQNTGELFF. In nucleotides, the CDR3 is TGTGCCAGCCGGAGGTCCCAGAACACCGGGGAGCTGTTTTTT.

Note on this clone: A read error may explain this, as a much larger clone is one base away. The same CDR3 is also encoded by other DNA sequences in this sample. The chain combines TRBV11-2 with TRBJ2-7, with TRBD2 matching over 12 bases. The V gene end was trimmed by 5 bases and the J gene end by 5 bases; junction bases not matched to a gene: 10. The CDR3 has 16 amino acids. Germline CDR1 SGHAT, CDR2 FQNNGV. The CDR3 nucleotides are TGTGCCAGCAGCCAAGACCCGACTAGCGGGAGCAACGAGCAGTACTTC. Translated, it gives CASSQDPTSGSNEQYF.

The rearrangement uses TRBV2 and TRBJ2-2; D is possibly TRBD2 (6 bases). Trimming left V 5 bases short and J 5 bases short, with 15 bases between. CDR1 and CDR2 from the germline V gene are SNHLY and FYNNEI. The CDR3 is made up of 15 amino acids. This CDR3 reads CASSLVGGGTGELFF. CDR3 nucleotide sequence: TGTGCCAGCAGTCTTGTGGGAGGTGGGACCGGGGAGCTGTTTTTT.

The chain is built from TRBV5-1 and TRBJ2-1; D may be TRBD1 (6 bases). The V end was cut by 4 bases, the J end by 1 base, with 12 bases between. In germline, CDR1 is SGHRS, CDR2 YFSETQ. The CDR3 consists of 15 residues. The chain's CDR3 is CASSAQGFSYNEQFF. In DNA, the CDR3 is TGCGCCAGCAGCGCACAGGGATTTTCCTACAATGAGCAGTTCTTC. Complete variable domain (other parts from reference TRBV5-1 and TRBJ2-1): KAGVTQTPRYLIKTRGQQVTLSCSPISGHRSVSWYQQTPGQGLQFLFEYFSETQRNKGNFPGRFSGRQFSNSRSEMNVSTLELGDSALYLCASSAQGFSYNEQFFGPGTRLTVL.

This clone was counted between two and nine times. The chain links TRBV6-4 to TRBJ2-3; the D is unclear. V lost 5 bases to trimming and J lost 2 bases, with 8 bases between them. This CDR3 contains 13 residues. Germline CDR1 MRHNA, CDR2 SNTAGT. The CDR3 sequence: CASSSKDTDTQYF. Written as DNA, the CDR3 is TGTGCCAGCAGTTCCAAGGACACAGATACGCAGTATTTT.

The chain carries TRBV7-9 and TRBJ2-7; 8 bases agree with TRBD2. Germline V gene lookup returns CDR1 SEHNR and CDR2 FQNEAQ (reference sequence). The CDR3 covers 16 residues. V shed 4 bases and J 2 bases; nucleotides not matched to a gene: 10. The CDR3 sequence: CASSSPVAGGPYEQYF. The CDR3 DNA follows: TGTGCCAGCAGCTCCCCCGTGGCGGGAGGTCCCTACGAGCAGTACTTC. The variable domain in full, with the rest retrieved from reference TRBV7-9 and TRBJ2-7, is DTGVSQNPRHKITKRGQNVTFRCDPISEHNRLYWYRQTLGQGPEFLTYFQNEAQLEKSRLLSDRFSAERPKGSFSTLEIQRTEQGDSAMYLCASSSPVAGGPYEQYFGPGTRLTVT.

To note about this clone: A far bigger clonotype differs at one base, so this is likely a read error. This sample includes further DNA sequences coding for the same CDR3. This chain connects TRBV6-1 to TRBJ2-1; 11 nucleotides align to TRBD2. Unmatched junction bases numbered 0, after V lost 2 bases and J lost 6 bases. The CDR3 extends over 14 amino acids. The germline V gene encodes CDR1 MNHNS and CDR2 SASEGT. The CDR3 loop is CASSELAGGNEQFF. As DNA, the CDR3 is TGTGCCAGCAGTGAACTAGCGGGAGGCAATGAGCAGTTCTTC.

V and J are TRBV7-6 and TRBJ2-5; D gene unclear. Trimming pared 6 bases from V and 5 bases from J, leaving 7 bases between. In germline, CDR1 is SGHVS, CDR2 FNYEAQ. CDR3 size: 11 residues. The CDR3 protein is CASSNEETQYF. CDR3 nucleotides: TGTGCCAGCAGTAACGAGGAGACCCAGTACTTC. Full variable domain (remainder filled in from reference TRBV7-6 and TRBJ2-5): GAGVSQSPRYKVTKRGQDVALRCDPISGHVSLYWYRQALGQGPEFLTYFNYEAQQDKSGLPNDRFSAERPEGSISTLTIQRTEQRDSAMYRCASSNEETQYFGPGTRLLVL.

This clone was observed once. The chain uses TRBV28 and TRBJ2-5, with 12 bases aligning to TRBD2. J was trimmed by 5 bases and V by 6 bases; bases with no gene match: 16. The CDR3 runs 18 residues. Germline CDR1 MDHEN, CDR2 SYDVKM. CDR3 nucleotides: TGTGCCAGCAGAGCTAGCGGGAGGGCGAGTCCAACCTGGGAGACCCAGTACTTC. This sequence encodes CASRASGRASPTWETQYF. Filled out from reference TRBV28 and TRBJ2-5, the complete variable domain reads DVKVTQSSRYLVKRTGEKVFLECVQDMDHENMFWYRQDPGLGLRLIYFSYDVKMKEKGDIPEGYSVSREKKERFSLILESASTNQTSMYLCASRASGRASPTWETQYFGPGTRLLVL.

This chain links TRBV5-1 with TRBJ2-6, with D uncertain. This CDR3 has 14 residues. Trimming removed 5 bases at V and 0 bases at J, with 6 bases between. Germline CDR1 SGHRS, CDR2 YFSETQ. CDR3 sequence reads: CASRPASGANVLTF. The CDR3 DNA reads TGCGCCAGCAGACCGGCCTCTGGGGCCAACGTCCTGACTTTC. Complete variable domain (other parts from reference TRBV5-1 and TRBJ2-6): KAGVTQTPRYLIKTRGQQVTLSCSPISGHRSVSWYQQTPGQGLQFLFEYFSETQRNKGNFPGRFSGRQFSNSRSEMNVSTLELGDSALYLCASRPASGANVLTFGAGSRLTVL.

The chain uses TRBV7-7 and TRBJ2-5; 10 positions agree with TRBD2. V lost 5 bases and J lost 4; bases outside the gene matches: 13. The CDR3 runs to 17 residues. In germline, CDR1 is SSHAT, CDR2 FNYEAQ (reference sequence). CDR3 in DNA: TGTGCCAGCAGCCTAAACCTAGCGGGAGCGCCGGGAGAGACCCAGTACTTC. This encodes CASSLNLAGAPGETQYF.

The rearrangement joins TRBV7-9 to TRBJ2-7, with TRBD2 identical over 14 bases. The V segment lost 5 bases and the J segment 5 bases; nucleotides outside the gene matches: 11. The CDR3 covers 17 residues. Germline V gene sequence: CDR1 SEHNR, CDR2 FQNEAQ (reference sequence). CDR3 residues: CASSPGTSGSGLHEQYF. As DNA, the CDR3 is TGTGCCAGCAGCCCCGGGACTAGCGGGAGCGGCCTCCACGAGCAGTACTTC.

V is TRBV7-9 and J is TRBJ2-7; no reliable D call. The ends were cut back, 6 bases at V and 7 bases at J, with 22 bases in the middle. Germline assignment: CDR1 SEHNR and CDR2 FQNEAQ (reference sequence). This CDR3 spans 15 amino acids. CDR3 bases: TGTGCCAGCAGAAGTAGCTCGGGTCAACAGAGAGAGCAGTACTTC. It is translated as CASRSSSGQQREQYF.

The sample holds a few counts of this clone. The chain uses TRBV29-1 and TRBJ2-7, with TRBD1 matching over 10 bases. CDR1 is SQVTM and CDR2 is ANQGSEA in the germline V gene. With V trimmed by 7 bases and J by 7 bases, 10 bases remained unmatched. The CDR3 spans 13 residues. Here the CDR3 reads CSGGTGENGEQYF. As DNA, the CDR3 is TGCAGCGGGGGGACAGGGGAAAACGGGGAGCAGTACTTC.

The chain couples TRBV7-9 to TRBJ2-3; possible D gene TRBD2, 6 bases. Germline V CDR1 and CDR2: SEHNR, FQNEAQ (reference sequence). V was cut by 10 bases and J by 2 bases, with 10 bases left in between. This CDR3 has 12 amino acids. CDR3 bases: TGTGCCACGGGGAGGTACACAGATACGCAGTATTTT. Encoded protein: CATGRYTDTQYF. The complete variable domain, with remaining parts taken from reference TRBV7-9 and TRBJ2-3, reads DTGVSQNPRHKITKRGQNVTFRCDPISEHNRLYWYRQTLGQGPEFLTYFQNEAQLEKSRLLSDRFSAERPKGSFSTLEIQRTEQGDSAMYLCATGRYTDTQYFGPGTRLTVL.